Following are 29 T cell receptor beta chains from one sample sequenced in a study of breast tumors, draining lymph nodes, adjacent tissues. TCRdb re-called the multiplex PCR reads with MiXCR, one entry per CDR3 protein. The data show 30,000 to 35,000 distinct CDR3 sequences, over 55% seen once. The sequenced sample consisted of breast tumor tissue. These receptors all come from a female donor with breast cancer. Some clones in this sample may be carry-over from other donors' samples.

V usage is TRBV25-1 and J usage is TRBJ2-3; TRBD1 matches 11 bases. V shed 4 bases and J 4 bases; nucleotides not matched to a gene: 7. Germline V gene data show CDR1 as MGHDK and CDR2 as SYGVNS. This CDR3 is 16 amino acids long. Here the CDR3 DNA reads TGTGCCAGCAGTGCATGGACAGGGGGCTTCGCAGATACGCAGTATTTT. It yields the protein CASSAWTGGFADTQYF.

The chain recombines TRBV6-1 with TRBJ2-7; 12 positions match TRBD2. The CDR3 contains 14 residues. The V segment lost 0 bases and the J segment 9 bases; nucleotides outside the gene matches: 3. Germline CDR1 and CDR2: MNHNS and SASEGT. In nucleotides, the CDR3 is TGTGCCAGCAGTGAAGCGCAGGGACTAGCGGGGCAGTACTTC. Translating it yields CASSEAQGLAGQYF.

The chain uses TRBV7-2 and TRBJ2-7; 8 bases agree with TRBD1. The CDR3 is 13 residues long. Germline-derived CDR1 and CDR2 are SGHTA and FQGNSA. The junction had 5 bases not matched to a gene; V was cut back by 3 bases and J by 7 bases. CDR3 in amino acids: CASSLDREKEQYF. The CDR3 bases are TGTGCCAGCAGCTTGGACAGGGAAAAGGAGCAGTACTTC.

The chain links TRBV29-1 to TRBJ2-3; D could derive from TRBD1 or TRBD2 (5 bases each). The CDR3 spans 14 residues. Trimming left V 4 bases short and J 2 bases short, with 13 bases between. Germline CDR1 reads SQVTM; CDR2 reads ANQGSEA. The CDR3 protein is CSVGWDHHTDTQYF. The CDR3 coding sequence is TGCAGCGTTGGATGGGACCACCACACAGATACGCAGTATTTT.

The chain recombines TRBV10-3 with TRBJ1-2; 7 positions match TRBD1. This CDR3 contains 15 residues. Germline loops: CDR1 ENHRY, CDR2 SYGVKD. V dropped 7 bases and J dropped 6; count of bases not matched to a gene: 14. For the CDR3, the DNA is TGTGCCATCACCCTCTCTTGGCAGGGGGTAGATGGCTACACCTTC. Its translation is CAITLSWQGVDGYTF.

This clonotype was detected once. One end of the junction varies from germline; a read error may be responsible. This chain links TRBV5-1 with TRBJ1-5; the D is unclear. The V gene's germline CDR1 is SGHRS and CDR2 YFSETQ. The CDR3 is 15 residues long. The CDR3 is CASSPGGSVDQPQHF. The DNA for the CDR3 is TGTGCCAGCAGCCCCGGCGGATCGGTTGATCAGCCCCAGCATTTT.

The CDR3 sequence: CATSTGDPGTDTQYF. CDR3 DNA: TGTGCCACCAGCACAGGGGACCCGGGGACAGATACGCAGTATTTT. The J gene is TRBJ2-3, the V gene TRBV15, with D perhaps matching TRBD1 (6 bases). CDR1 and CDR2 from the germline V gene are LNHNV and YYDKDF (reference sequence). This CDR3 has 15 residues. V gave up 4 bases and J gave up 3 bases, with 14 bases separating them. The complete variable domain, with remaining parts taken from reference TRBV15 and TRBJ2-3, reads DAMVIQNPRYQVTQFGKPVTLSCSQTLNHNVMYWYQQKSSQAPKLLFHYYDKDFNNEADTPDNFQSRRPNTSFCFLDIRSPGLGDTAMYLCATSTGDPGTDTQYFGPGTRLTVL.

The table lists this clonotype with a few counts. The chain links TRBV7-9 to TRBJ2-3; no clear D. V was pared by 3 bases and J by 6 bases, with 10 bases between. The CDR3 has 13 residues. CDR1 is SEHNR, CDR2 FQNEAQ, per germline (reference sequence). The CDR3 loop reads CASSFHGWDTQYF. The CDR3 nucleotides read TGTGCCAGCAGCTTTCACGGTTGGGATACGCAGTATTTT.

The V call is TRBV19, the J call TRBJ1-2; D gene ambiguous. CDR1 and CDR2 from the germline V gene are LNHDA and SQIVND (reference sequence). CDR3 length: 12 amino acids. Deletions cut 7 bases from V and 1 base from J, with 7 bases between. The CDR3 DNA reads as TGTGCCAGTACGGAGGATAACTATGGCTACACCTTC. Translation: CASTEDNYGYTF.

This clonotype is deemed medium-sized (0.01 to 0.1%). The chain links TRBV2 to TRBJ2-5; D call uncertain. The V and J ends lost 5 bases and 2 bases respectively, with 9 bases between them. The germline V gene has CDR1 SNHLY and CDR2 FYNNEI. CDR3 size: 13 residues. The CDR3 DNA follows: TGTGCCAGCAGTTACACGGTACAAGAGACCCAGTACTTC. Translating gives CASSYTVQETQYF.

This clonotype was picked up many times. One junction end disagrees with the germline gene, perhaps due to a read error. This rearrangement joins TRBV7-7 to TRBJ2-5; D is possibly TRBD2 (7 bases). The CDR3 loop spans 17 amino acids. The germline V gene has CDR1 SSHAT and CDR2 FNYEAQ (reference sequence). CDR3 loop: CASSLGFMGGAQETQYF. The CDR3 DNA reads as TGTGCTAGCAGCTTAGGTTTTATGGGGGGGGCCCAAGAGACCCAGTACTTC.

The chain combines TRBV20-1 with TRBJ2-1; 7 bases fit TRBD2. Germline V gene sequence: CDR1 DFQATT, CDR2 SNEGSKA (reference sequence). Unmatched junction bases numbered 17, after V lost 7 bases and J lost 5 bases. The CDR3 runs 16 residues. This CDR3 is CSGGGDKGAVNNEQFF. Here the CDR3 DNA reads TGCAGTGGGGGAGGGGATAAGGGAGCGGTTAACAATGAGCAGTTCTTC.

This clonotype is labeled as medium-sized. The V gene is TRBV6-2 or TRBV6-3, the J gene TRBJ1-2; 10 bases are shared with TRBD1. From germline, CDR1 is MNHEY and CDR2 SVGEGT. The ends lost 5 bases at V and 8 bases at J; junction bases unmatched: 11. This CDR3 contains 15 residues. The CDR3 protein is CASSHGGQGTKGYTF. The CDR3 DNA is TGTGCCAGCAGTCACGGGGGACAGGGGACGAAGGGCTACACCTTC.

This clonotype is medium-sized. V usage is TRBV28 and J usage is TRBJ2-7; D not certain. Deletions cut 5 bases from V and 5 bases from J, with 13 bases between. Germline V gives CDR1 MDHEN, CDR2 SYDVKM. This CDR3 is 13 amino acids long. The CDR3 sequence: CASSPPPGHEQYF. The CDR3 DNA reads as TGTGCCAGCAGTCCCCCCCCCGGACACGAGCAGTACTTC.

This rearrangement joins TRBV20-1 to TRBJ2-7; 9 bases line up with TRBD2. V was pared by 4 bases and J by 4 bases, with 17 bases of the junction left unmatched. Germline-derived CDR1 and CDR2 are DFQATT and SNEGSKA (reference sequence). The CDR3 has 17 amino acids. The CDR3 is CSAMGTTGSSGSYEQYF. The CDR3, as DNA: TGCAGTGCTATGGGGACTACCGGGAGTAGCGGGAGTTACGAGCAGTACTTC.

This clonotype was counted between two and nine times. An end of the junction does not agree with germline; a read error may underlie this. This chain connects TRBV4-3 to TRBJ2-1; 7 bases agree with TRBD2. This CDR3 comprises 16 residues. Germline V gene sequence: CDR1 LGHNA, CDR2 YSLEER. This CDR3 reads CASSQDLAASHNEQFF. CDR3 DNA sequence: TGCGCCAGCAGCCAAGATCTAGCGGCCTCCCACAATGAGCAGTTCTTC.

J is TRBJ1-5 and V is TRBV29-1; D gene uncertain. Trimming removed 4 bases from V and 5 bases from J, with 15 bases in between. Germline CDR1 SQVTM, CDR2 ANQGSEA. The CDR3 covers 14 residues. The DNA of the CDR3 is TGCAGCGTTGTAGAGAGGGTTGTTGATCAGCCCCAGCATTTT. It yields the protein CSVVERVVDQPQHF.

This clonotype was seen just once. J is TRBJ2-7 and V is TRBV20-1; D is possibly TRBD1 or TRBD2 (5 bases each). The CDR3 is made up of 12 amino acids. Germline CDR1 reads DFQATT; CDR2 reads SNEGSKA (reference sequence). Trimming shortened V by 3 bases and J by 4 bases, and 10 bases separated the two germline ends. The chain's CDR3 is CSARRGKYEQYF. In DNA form, the CDR3 reads TGCAGTGCTAGGAGGGGAAAGTACGAGCAGTACTTC.

The chain has TRBV10-3 and TRBJ1-4; 12 bases are a match to TRBD1. The CDR3 sequence is 14 residues long. CDR1 ENHRY and CDR2 SYGVKD come from the germline V gene. Losses at the gene ends were 6 bases for V and 8 bases for J; bases not matched to a gene: 4. The CDR3 loop is CAIRGTGGDEKLFF. The CDR3 region has the DNA TGTGCCATCAGGGGGACAGGGGGCGACGAAAAACTGTTTTTT.

V gene TRBV18 combines with J gene TRBJ1-4, with D unclear. From germline, CDR1 is KGHSH and CDR2 LQKENI. With 0 bases removed from V and 8 bases from J, the gap between germline ends came to 13 bases. This CDR3 is 15 amino acids long. The CDR3 reads CASSPPNTVFEKLFF. The DNA for the CDR3 is TGTGCCAGCTCACCACCCAACACAGTTTTCGAAAAACTGTTTTTT.

This clonotype was observed at least ten times. Here the CDR3 DNA reads TGTGCCAGTATTGCCAGGGGCTGGAATTCACCCCTCCACTTT. It yields the protein CASIARGWNSPLHF. The chain has TRBV19 and TRBJ1-6; a possible D gene is TRBD1 (6 bases). V was cut by 7 bases and J by 7 bases, with 14 bases left in between. The CDR3 runs 14 residues. Germline V gene lookup returns CDR1 LNHDA and CDR2 SQIVND (reference sequence).

This clonotype was detected many times. A much larger clone lies one base from this, so it may be a read error. The chain carries TRBV11-2 and TRBJ2-2; D perhaps matches TRBD2 (6 bases). CDR1 is SGHAT and CDR2 is FQNNGV in the germline V gene. The CDR3 totals 15 residues. V lost 3 bases, J lost 5 bases, and 13 bases lay in between. CDR3 protein: CASSLYGGATGELFF. In nucleotides, the CDR3 is TGTGCCAGCAGCTTGTACGGAGGGGCAACCGGGGAGCTGTTTTTT.

This clonotype has at least ten counts. The chain carries TRBV14 and TRBJ2-4; D gene uncertain. From germline, CDR1 is SGHDN and CDR2 FVKESK. The ends were cut back, 3 bases at V and 6 bases at J, with 6 bases in the middle. The CDR3 totals 12 residues. CDR3 nucleotide sequence: TGTGCCAGCAGCCAGGCAGGAAACATTCAGTACTTC. Its translation: CASSQAGNIQYF.

This clonotype is termed medium-sized. Written as DNA, the CDR3 is TGTGCCAGCAGCTTATCCGGCGGTGAGCAGTTCTTC. Translated: CASSLSGGEQFF. The chain is built from TRBV7-9 and TRBJ2-1; D not certain. Germline V gives CDR1 SEHNR, CDR2 FQNEAQ (reference sequence). This CDR3 comprises 12 residues. Trimming took off 2 bases at V and 9 bases at J, with 8 bases between the two ends.

A few counts support this clonotype. V is TRBV29-1 and J is TRBJ1-6; TRBD1 aligns across 7 bases. This CDR3 is 13 amino acids long. Germline CDR1 reads SQVTM; CDR2 reads ANQGSEA. The V segment lost 8 bases and the J segment 3 bases; nucleotides outside the gene matches: 4. DNA of the CDR3: TGCAGCACCTGGGACAGCTATAATTCACCCCTCCACTTT. Protein sequence: CSTWDSYNSPLHF.

This clonotype was counted at least ten times. The rearrangement uses TRBV20-1 and TRBJ2-1; 11 nucleotides match TRBD2. The CDR3 runs 16 residues. V was pared by 5 bases and J by 0 bases, with 6 bases of the junction left unmatched. Germline lookup yields CDR1 DFQATT and CDR2 SNEGSKA (reference sequence). CDR3: CSALAGGSRSYNEQFF. In nucleotides, the CDR3 is TGCAGTGCTTTAGCGGGAGGGTCACGCTCCTACAATGAGCAGTTCTTC.

This sequence joins TRBV4-3 and TRBJ1-4, with unresolved D. CDR3 length: 14 residues. In germline, CDR1 is LGHNA, CDR2 YSLEER. Trimming cost V 0 bases and J 8 bases, with 10 bases left between them. CDR3 residues: CASSQDWRNEKLFF. CDR3 nucleotides: TGCGCCAGCAGCCAAGACTGGAGGAACGAAAAACTGTTTTTT.

Many counts were recorded for this clonotype. V is TRBV12-3 or TRBV12-4 and J is TRBJ2-5, with D tentatively TRBD2 (5 bases). This CDR3 contains 13 residues. Between the trimmed V and J ends, which lost 3 bases and 5 bases, there was a span of 10 bases. The CDR3 reads CASSFAPGETQYF. CDR3 coding DNA: TGTGCCAGCAGTTTCGCGCCGGGGGAGACCCAGTACTTC.

This clonotype has a count of ten or more. The V gene is TRBV4-1, the J gene TRBJ2-5; tentative D call: TRBD2 (5 bases). Per the germline V gene, CDR1 is MGHRA and CDR2 is YSYEKL. There are 15 residues in the CDR3. V gave up 2 bases and J gave up 4 bases, with 14 bases separating them. The CDR3, as DNA: TGCGCCAGCAGCCAACGTATTCTAGGAGGAGAGACCCAGTACTTC. Amino acids: CASSQRILGGETQYF.